This T cell receptor beta chain was documented in a study of blood T cell repertoires in COVID-19. About the research overall: Whether acute or convalescent, the COVID-19 samples came from the United States, Italy and Spain. Sources were T cells, B-cell-depleted T cells, or PBMCs; the material itself was cDNA or gDNA.

Germline CDR1 and CDR2: SGHDN and FVKESK. This CDR3 comprises 16 residues. V was cut by 2 bases and J by 4 bases, with 18 bases left in between. Authors' analysis steps: How many nucleated cells were present was estimated from reference gene primer amplification. The table came from immunoSEQ multiplex PCR; TCRdb's copy has only in-frame clones and leaves some out. D and trimming come from the DNA, and the V and J calls and clone size come from that table. Of 150,000 or so clones detected, 60% to 80% appear once; the ten largest clones hold 9% to 10%. The sequence came from a woman aged 50 to 60 with active or convalescent COVID-19. J is TRBJ2-7 and V is TRBV14; D remains ambiguous. Source material: peripheral blood. CDR3 in amino acids: CASSQKRSSRSYEQYF. In nucleotides, the CDR3 is TGTGCCAGCAGCCAAAAGCGAAGTAGCCGATCTTACGAGCAGTACTTC. Full variable domain (outside the CDR3, taken from reference TRBV14 and TRBJ2-7): EAGVTQFPSHSVIEKGQTVTLRCDPISGHDNLYWYRRVMGKEIKFLLHFVKESKQDESGMPNNRFLAERTGGTYSTLKVQPAELEDSGVYFCASSQKRSSRSYEQYFGPGTRLTVT.